This TCR beta chain was profiled in a study of siplizumab effects on memory and regulatory T cells. Libraries were prepared by immunoSEQ multiplex PCR; TCRdb keeps only in-frame clonotypes and omits some of them. The table includes more than 85,000 clones, around nine tenths detected once. In germline, CDR1 is SGHAT, CDR2 FQNNGV. The CDR3 runs 13 residues. V dropped 0 bases and J dropped 5 bases, with 6 bases sitting between them. The source of this sequence is a human donor in good health. V gene TRBV11-2 combines with J gene TRBJ2-3, with D hard to call. Sequencing was performed on CD4+ T cells sorted from blood. The CDR3 is CASSLDLGDTQYF. The CDR3 DNA sequence: TGTGCCAGCAGCTTAGATTTAGGAGATACGCAGTATTTT. The variable domain in full, with the rest retrieved from reference TRBV11-2 and TRBJ2-3, is EAGVAQSPRYKIIEKRQSVAFWCNPISGHATLYWYQQILGQGPKLLIQFQNNGVVDDSQLPKDRFSAERLKGVDSTLKIQPAKLEDSAVYLCASSLDLGDTQYFGPGTRLTVL.